The 18 T cell receptor beta chains below come from one sample, sequenced in a study of early T cells in non-severe SARS-CoV-2 infection. TCRdb re-derived calls from the 5' RACE reads in MiXCR, one entry per CDR3 protein. The data show roughly 93,000 distinct CDR3 sequences, over 12% seen once. Sequencing used whole blood. The receptor source for this set is an adult who was a healthcare worker with PCR-confirmed SARS-CoV-2 infection or an uninfected control (not recorded which).

The table lists this clonotype with many counts. The genes are TRBV24-1 and TRBJ1-1, with 11 bases aligning to TRBD1. V shed 12 bases and J 4 bases; nucleotides not matched to a gene: 24. Germline CDR1 reads KGHDR; CDR2 reads SFDVKD. The CDR3 sequence is 19 residues long. CDR3 nucleotide sequence: TGTGCCGGACCATGGGGGACAGGGGGTCCGGAATGTACGAGCACTGAAGCTTTCTTT. This translates into CAGPWGTGGPECTSTEAFF.

This clonotype has a handful of counts. This sequence joins TRBV6-1 and TRBJ1-1; TRBD1 matches at 11 bases. V shed 5 bases and J 10 bases; nucleotides not matched to a gene: 9. The germline CDR1 and CDR2 sequences are MNHNS and SASEGT. The CDR3 sequence is 14 residues long. The CDR3 spells CASSTGTGGILAFF. In DNA, the CDR3 is TGTGCCAGCAGTACCGGGACAGGGGGGATTTTAGCTTTCTTT.

The V and J genes are TRBV5-5 and TRBJ2-7; a possible D gene is TRBD1 (6 bases). Trimming left V 2 bases short and J 2 bases short, with 11 bases between. This CDR3 contains 14 residues. In germline, CDR1 is SGHKS, CDR2 YYEKEE (reference sequence). In nucleotides, the CDR3 is TGTGCCAGCAGCTTACTTACAGGGACCTACGAGCAGTACGTC. This gives the protein CASSLLTGTYEQYV.

This clonotype was seen only a few times. The chain uses TRBV3-1 and TRBJ2-7; D ambiguous. The germline gives CDR1 LGHDT, CDR2 YNNKEL (reference sequence). V lost 4 bases and J lost 7, with 17 bases in between. The CDR3 totals 14 residues. The CDR3 sequence: CASSLSQSRGEQYV. The CDR3 nucleotides read TGTGCCAGCAGCCTTTCCCAAAGCCGCGGAGAGCAGTACGTC.

This clonotype has only a few counts. This chain uses TRBV18 with TRBJ2-5; D remains unclear. Germline assignment: CDR1 KGHSH and CDR2 LQKENI. V was shortened by 0 bases and J by 5 bases, with 4 bases between the two germline ends. This CDR3 comprises 12 residues. CDR3 region: CASSPPSETQYF. The CDR3 DNA is TGTGCCAGCTCACCACCGTCCGAGACCCAGTACTTC.

This rearrangement joins TRBV7-8 to TRBJ2-2; possible D gene TRBD2, 5 bases. Germline V gene sequence: CDR1 SGHVS, CDR2 FQNEAQ. Trimming removed 6 bases from V and 5 bases from J, with 16 bases in between. There are 15 residues in the CDR3. The CDR3 DNA sequence: TGTGCCAGCAGTCCCCTGCCGGGCGGGACCGGGGAGCTGTTTTTT. Amino acid sequence: CASSPLPGGTGELFF. The complete variable domain, with remaining parts taken from reference TRBV7-8 and TRBJ2-2, reads GAGVSQSPRYKVAKRGQDVALRCDPISGHVSLFWYQQALGQGPEFLTYFQNEAQLDKSGLPSDRFFAERPEGSVSTLKIQRTQQEDSAVYLCASSPLPGGTGELFFGEGSRLTVL.

Many counts were recorded for this clonotype. This chain uses TRBV2 with TRBJ2-1; the D is unclear. This CDR3 is built from 14 residues. Germline V gene sequence: CDR1 SNHLY, CDR2 FYNNEI. V shed 2 bases and J shed 5 bases, with 10 bases lying between them. The CDR3 DNA is TGTGCCAGCAGTGAAAGGGTTGTGAACAATGAGCAGTTCTTC. Amino acids: CASSERVVNNEQFF. Supplemented by reference TRBV2 and TRBJ2-1, the full variable domain reads EPEVTQTPSHQVTQMGQEVILRCVPISNHLYFYWYRQILGQKVEFLVSFYNNEISEKSEIFDDQFSVERPDGSNFTLKIRSTKLEDSAMYFCASSERVVNNEQFFGPGTRLTVL.

This clonotype was seen more than once but under ten times. This chain joins TRBV28 and TRBJ2-7; the D gene is possibly TRBD2 (5 bases). CDR1 and CDR2 (germline): MDHEN, SYDVKM. The V and J ends lost 6 bases and 4 bases respectively, with 16 bases between them. CDR3 length: 14 amino acids. CDR3 residues: CASSSPERQYEQYV. Here the CDR3 DNA reads TGTGCCAGCAGCTCGCCGGAGCGGCAATACGAGCAGTACGTC.

This clonotype was counted a few times. J is TRBJ1-5 and V is TRBV24-1, with no clear D. From germline, CDR1 is KGHDR and CDR2 SFDVKD. This CDR3 is 17 amino acids long. The V end was cut by 2 bases, the J end by 0 bases, with 13 bases between. The CDR3 DNA sequence: TGTGCCACCAGTGATTCTGACCGGACCTATAGCAATCAGCCCCAGCATTTT. Its protein product is CATSDSDRTYSNQPQHF.

V and J are TRBV11-1 and TRBJ1-1; D remains ambiguous. The length of the CDR3 is 14 residues. Germline lookup yields CDR1 SGHAT and CDR2 FQDESV (reference sequence). V lost 2 bases, J lost 1 base, and 8 bases lay in between. The CDR3 loop reads CASSLLRGNTEAFF. The CDR3 region has the DNA TGTGCCAGCAGCTTATTACGGGGGAACACTGAAGCTTTCTTT.

Only a few counts were recorded for this clonotype. The chain joins TRBV3-2 to TRBJ2-5; no check of the table's D call, TRBD2, against the DNA was made. TRBV3-2 is labeled a pseudogene. The CDR3 runs to 18 residues. The CDR3 loop reads CASSQDRNSGGRGETQYF. CDR3 in DNA: TGTGCCAGCAGCCAAGATAGAAATAGCGGGGGCCGGGGAGAGACCCAGTACTTC.

This clonotype was counted between two and nine times. The chain carries TRBV29-1 and TRBJ2-5; D remains unclear. The ends were cut back, 4 bases at V and 5 bases at J, with 8 bases in the middle. This CDR3 contains 11 residues. CDR1 and CDR2 (germline): SQVTM, ANQGSEA. The CDR3: CSVATYETQYF. The CDR3 bases are TGCAGCGTTGCGACATACGAGACCCAGTACTTC.

The V gene is TRBV4-1, the J gene TRBJ2-2; TRBD2 might be the D (6 bases). V was cut by 3 bases and J by 7 bases, with 6 bases left in between. Looked up from germline, CDR1 is MGHRA and CDR2 is YSYEKL. The length of the CDR3 is 12 residues. As DNA, the CDR3 is TGCGCCAGCAGCCAGGGAGGCGGGGAGCTGTTTTTT. Its translation is CASSQGGGELFF.

This clonotype was observed a few times. The gene calls are TRBV21-1 and TRBJ2-4; no DNA check was done on the table's D call, TRBD2. TRBV21-1 counts as a pseudogene. The CDR3 is 17 amino acids. The CDR3 region has the DNA TGTGCCAGCAGCAATCTGTCGACTAGCGGGGGGGCAGACATTCAGTACTTC. Encoded protein: CASSNLSTSGGADIQYF.

This clonotype showed up just a few times. The J gene is TRBJ2-2, the V gene TRBV2; D is perhaps TRBD1 (5 bases). The germline CDR1 and CDR2 sequences are SNHLY and FYNNEI. V was shortened by 6 bases and J by 9 bases, with 20 bases between the two germline ends. The CDR3 runs to 15 residues. This CDR3 reads CASRLDSAKTRELFF. CDR3 nucleotide sequence: TGTGCCAGCAGACTCGACAGTGCAAAAACCCGGGAGCTGTTTTTT.

This clonotype was observed many times. The V and J genes are TRBV15 and TRBJ1-4; D might be TRBD1 (5 bases). The V gene lost 1 base and the J gene lost 5 bases, with 8 bases spanning the gap. The CDR3 sequence is 14 residues long. CDR1 is LNHNV and CDR2 is YYDKDF in the germline V gene (reference sequence). The CDR3 DNA reads TGTGCCACCAGCAGAGCCGGGGGAAATGAAAAACTGTTTTTT. It encodes CATSRAGGNEKLFF.

The J gene is TRBJ1-1, the V gene TRBV7-6; possibly TRBD1 for D (6 bases). Germline CDR1 reads SGHVS; CDR2 reads FNYEAQ. CDR3 length: 14 residues. Trimming cost V 5 bases and J 4 bases, with 14 bases left between them. The chain's CDR3 is CASSQRTAGTEAFF. In DNA, the CDR3 is TGTGCCAGCAGCCAGCGGACAGCGGGCACTGAAGCTTTCTTT.

The chain employs TRBV18 and TRBJ1-2; D may be TRBD1 (6 bases). The germline CDR1 and CDR2 sequences are KGHSH and LQKENI. Trimming removed 2 bases at V and 8 bases at J, with 12 bases between. This CDR3 has 13 amino acids. CDR3 in amino acids: CASSPAYRDGYTF. The CDR3 DNA is TGTGCCAGCTCACCAGCTTACAGGGACGGCTACACCTTC.